The subject of this entry is one T cell receptor beta chain. Its specificity is unknown. The sample belongs to a study of T cell repertoires in cytomegalovirus infection. Study-level information: Both recently identified HLA-C-restricted and well-studied HLA-B-restricted CMV epitopes were used in the study. In public TCR beta signatures, there were indications of both CMV infection and matching HLA type.

TCRdb re-called the reads through MiXCR, storing one row per CDR3 protein. This table holds around 800,000 distinct CDR3 sequences, about 30% found once. General study findings and limits: Cumulative public TCR beta family frequency identified carriers of CMV plus the relevant HLA.

The specimen comprised cultured CD8+ T cells from PBMCs, sampled from culture after CMV antigen stimulation. The TCR comes from a human donor in good health (CMV status not recorded). Some clones in this sample may be carry-over from other donors' samples.

DNA for the CDR3: TGTGCCAGCAGTTACCCAGGACCAAACACTGAAGCTTTCTTT. This sequence encodes CASSYPGPNTEAFF. The genes are TRBV6-2 or TRBV6-3 and TRBJ1-1; D remains ambiguous. Looked up from germline, CDR1 is MNHEY and CDR2 is SVGEGT. V gave up 2 bases and J gave up 2 bases, with 9 bases separating them. The CDR3 has 14 amino acids.